The entry that follows covers one T cell receptor beta chain sequence. Its antigen is not identified. Trimming took off 6 bases at V and 4 bases at J, with 21 bases between the two ends. Germline V gene sequence: CDR1 MDHEN, CDR2 SYDVKM. The CDR3 is 16 residues long. TCRdb analysed the reads with MiXCR anew, one entry per CDR3 protein. The sample holds roughly 120,000 distinct CDR3 sequences, around 28% seen once. This specimen belongs to a study of T cell repertoires in cytomegalovirus infection. At the level of the study: Well-studied HLA-B-restricted epitopes and recently identified HLA-C-restricted epitopes of CMV were both used in the study.

This TCR was sampled from a human donor in good health (CMV status not recorded). Some clones in this sample may be carry-over from other donors' samples. The source material was CD8+ T cells from cultured PBMCs, sampled from culture after CMV antigen stimulation. The rearrangement links TRBV28 to TRBJ2-5, with D perhaps matching TRBD2 (7 bases). In DNA form, the CDR3 reads TGTGCCAGCAGCCTACTCCAGACAGGACTAGGAGAGACCCAGTACTTC. Translating it yields CASSLLQTGLGETQYF. Variable domain in full (rest from reference TRBV28 and TRBJ2-5): DVKVTQSSRYLVKRTGEKVFLECVQDMDHENMFWYRQDPGLGLRLIYFSYDVKMKEKGDIPEGYSVSREKKERFSLILESASTNQTSMYLCASSLLQTGLGETQYFGPGTRLLVL.